This T cell receptor (beta chain) came from a study of T cell responses to AZD1222 COVID-19 vaccine. Overall study results and limits: Nearly half of the spike-specific TCRs reportedly recognize variant regions that carry no mutations. It should be noted that donors were predominantly white British and more often female, and clonal diversity was possibly underestimated. Spike-specific TCR repertoires showed rising breadth and depth after two AZD1222 doses. The span of vaccine-associated CD4 TCRs extended across spike, with dominance at 160-218 and 743-854.

TCRdb's table, derived via immunoSEQ multiplex PCR, lists solely in-frame clones and lacks some. The top ten clones hold 16% of a sample with more than 85,000 clones, 70% to 90% of them seen once. As concerns this clone: Its antigen is as yet unknown.

There are 11 residues in the CDR3. V lost 10 bases to trimming and J lost 4 bases, with 9 bases between them. The germline CDR1 and CDR2 sequences are ENHRY and SYGVKD. This receptor was identified in an adult in good health. The source material was peripheral blood, sampled on day 0 of AZD1222 vaccination. The chain couples TRBV10-3 to TRBJ2-3; weak D call: TRBD1 (5 bases). The CDR3 here is CATIGADTQYF. In DNA form, the CDR3 reads TGTGCCACCATAGGGGCAGATACGCAGTATTTT.